Following are 31 T cell receptor beta chains from one sample sequenced in a study of identical twins. TCRdb fed the 5' RACE reads into MiXCR, producing one record per CDR3 protein. The sample includes under 900,000 distinct CDR3 sequences, 15% to 20% seen only once; the top ten take around 13%. This same sample was also taken into another study, of T cells expressing NK-cell markers.

Sequencing input: PBMCs. The receptor set was obtained from a woman in her late teens or twenties in good health.

This sequence joins TRBV7-9 and TRBJ2-3, with 7 positions matching TRBD1. The CDR3 totals 14 residues. After removal of 3 bases from V and 2 bases from J, the junction contained 2 bases not matched to a gene. Looked up from germline, CDR1 is SEHNR and CDR2 is FQNEAQ (reference sequence). CDR3 residues: CASSFTGATDTQYF. Written as DNA, the CDR3 is TGTGCCAGCAGCTTTACAGGGGCCACAGATACGCAGTATTTT.

The rearrangement links TRBV20-1 to TRBJ1-2; possible D gene TRBD1, 5 bases. CDR3 size: 14 residues. Trimming took 4 bases from V and 4 from J, leaving 16 bases between them. Germline V gene sequence: CDR1 DFQATT, CDR2 SNEGSKA (reference sequence). The CDR3 sequence: CSANPGGRRYGYTF. Here the CDR3 DNA reads TGCAGTGCTAACCCCGGGGGACGTCGCTATGGCTACACCTTC.

This clonotype was picked up a small number of times. This chain connects TRBV6-1 to TRBJ2-2, with 8 nucleotides matching TRBD1. Germline V gene data show CDR1 as MNHNS and CDR2 as SASEGT. V was pared by 5 bases and J by 0 bases, with 5 bases of the junction left unmatched. The CDR3 is 16 residues long. The CDR3 DNA follows: TGTGCCAGCAGTACAGGACAGGGCTCGAACACCGGGGAGCTGTTTTTT. It specifies CASSTGQGSNTGELFF.

There are a few counts of this clonotype. Germline and junction disagree at one end, which may indicate a read error. This rearrangement joins TRBV6-5 to TRBJ1-1; D uncertain. Germline V gene data show CDR1 as MNHEY and CDR2 as SVGAGI. There are 13 residues in the CDR3. In DNA form, the CDR3 reads TGTGCCAGCAGTTACTATCAGAACACTGAAGCCTTCTTT. Amino acids: CASSYYQNTEAFF.

V and J are TRBV7-8 and TRBJ2-1, with 8 bases identical to TRBD2. The CDR3 sequence is 16 residues long. CDR1 is SGHVS and CDR2 is FQNEAQ in the germline V gene. With V trimmed by 0 bases and J by 4 bases, 5 bases remained unmatched. CDR3 nucleotide sequence: TGTGCCAGCAGCTTAGCCCGAGCGGGAGTGTACAATGAGCAGTTCTTC. As protein: CASSLARAGVYNEQFF.

The J gene is TRBJ2-1, the V gene TRBV23-1; 13 positions agree with TRBD2. TRBV23-1 has ORF status, its function being uncertain. This CDR3 comprises 17 residues. V lost 2 bases to trimming and J lost 8 bases; unmatched junction nucleotides: 9. CDR3 amino acids: CASSQASGTSGTDEQFF. In DNA, the CDR3 is TGCGCCAGCAGTCAAGCTTCGGGGACTAGCGGGACGGATGAGCAGTTCTTC.

This clonotype was counted a few times. The DNA for the CDR3 is TGTGCCAGCAGGCGACAGGGGTTGGGCACTGAAGCTTTCTTT. This gives the protein CASRRQGLGTEAFF. The rearrangement joins TRBV27 to TRBJ1-1; 8 bases match TRBD1. Per germline, CDR1 MNHEY and CDR2 SMNVEV (reference sequence). CDR3 length: 14 residues. V gave up 6 bases and J gave up 4 bases; unmatched junction bases: 7.

This clonotype was detected many times. V is TRBV6-1 and J is TRBJ1-2; D may be TRBD1 (5 bases). V lost 5 bases to trimming and J lost 0 bases, with 7 bases between them. This CDR3 region has 13 residues. Germline V gene data show CDR1 as MNHNS and CDR2 as SASEGT. In DNA form, the CDR3 reads TGTGCCAGCAGTCCGACAGCTAACTATGGCTACACCTTC. Translating it yields CASSPTANYGYTF.

A note on this clonotype: Its ends do not fully match the called genes, so a read error is possible. The J gene is TRBJ1-6, the V gene TRBV12-5, with unresolved D. The germline V gene encodes CDR1 LGHNT and CDR2 FRNRAP. CDR3 length: 14 amino acids. In DNA, the CDR3 is TGTGCTAGTGGTTTCGACACGAATAATTCACCCCTCAACTTT. Encoded protein: CASGFDTNNSPLNF.

This clonotype turned up a few times. The CDR3 is CASSLLPTEQFF. The DNA of the CDR3 is TGTGCCAGCAGCCTCCTCCCCACTGAGCAGTTCTTC. The chain employs TRBV14 and TRBJ2-1; D remains ambiguous. This CDR3 has 12 amino acids. Deletions cut 4 bases from V and 9 bases from J, with 10 bases between. Germline V lookup: CDR1 SGHDN, CDR2 FVKESK.

Only a few counts were recorded for this clonotype. The V gene is TRBV5-1, the J gene TRBJ2-1; 9 positions agree with TRBD2. CDR3 length: 15 amino acids. Germline-derived CDR1 and CDR2 are SGHRS and YFSETQ. Trimming cost V 4 bases and J 5 bases; bases outside gene matches: 7. This chain's CDR3 is CASSVSGGIHNEQFF. The CDR3 coding sequence is TGCGCCAGCAGCGTGAGCGGGGGGATTCACAATGAGCAGTTCTTC.

This clonotype was counted only a few times. The chain combines TRBV6-5 with TRBJ1-4; unclear D gene. Trimming removed 0 bases at V and 14 bases at J, with 13 bases between. Germline lookup yields CDR1 MNHEY and CDR2 SVGAGI. The CDR3 sequence is 13 residues long. CDR3 in DNA: TGTGCCAGCAGTTACTCGGGCAGATTGGCCCTGTTTTTT. Translating it yields CASSYSGRLALFF.

This clonotype was counted a single time. The chain is built from TRBV27 and TRBJ2-7, with D unresolved. Germline-derived CDR1 and CDR2 are MNHEY and SMNVEV (reference sequence). CDR3 length equals 12 residues. The V and J ends lost 3 bases and 7 bases respectively, with 10 bases between them. This CDR3 reads CASSFYAGEQYF. CDR3 DNA sequence: TGTGCCAGCAGTTTTTACGCCGGGGAGCAGTACTTC.

This clonotype was counted at least ten times. Mismatch with germline at one junction end may stem from a read error. The chain joins TRBV5-1 to TRBJ2-7, with D perhaps matching TRBD1 or TRBD2 (5 bases each). CDR3 size: 15 residues. Germline CDR1 SGHRS, CDR2 YFSETQ. CDR3 residues: CASSLDGTLSYEQYF. In DNA, the CDR3 is TGTGCCAGCAGCTTAGACGGGACCCTCTCCTACGAGCAGTACTTC.

This rearrangement joins TRBV6-5 to TRBJ1-1; D gene uncertain. This CDR3 is 14 amino acids long. The germline CDR1 and CDR2 sequences are MNHEY and SVGAGI. With 2 bases removed from V and 1 base from J, the gap between germline ends came to 8 bases. The CDR3 protein is CASSYRSPNTEAFF. The CDR3 DNA follows: TGTGCCAGCAGTTACCGGAGTCCGAACACTGAAGCTTTCTTT.

J is TRBJ1-3 and V is TRBV12-3 or TRBV12-4; D is uncertain. The CDR3 is 17 residues long. The V and J ends lost 6 bases and 0 bases respectively, with 18 bases between them. The CDR3 is CASSPSQLLDSGNTIYF. For the CDR3, the DNA is TGTGCCAGCAGCCCTAGTCAACTTCTCGACTCTGGAAACACCATATATTTT.

This clonotype was picked up a small number of times. The rearrangement uses TRBV20-1 and TRBJ2-7; 11 bases fit TRBD1. V lost 5 bases and J lost 0; bases outside the gene matches: 3. This CDR3 comprises 14 residues. The germline CDR1 and CDR2 sequences are DFQATT and SNEGSKA (reference sequence). This chain's CDR3 is CSAWDRGGSYEQYF. In DNA, the CDR3 is TGCAGTGCTTGGGACAGGGGGGGCTCCTACGAGCAGTACTTC.

The chain links TRBV20-1 to TRBJ2-3; a possible D gene is TRBD1 (6 bases). The germline V gene encodes CDR1 DFQATT and CDR2 SNEGSKA (reference sequence). The V end lost 4 bases, the J end lost 2 bases, and 19 bases lay between the germline ends. This CDR3 is 16 amino acids long. The CDR3 nucleotides read TGCAGTGCTAAGGTGGGACACGCAACGGTCACAGATACGCAGTATTTT. Amino acid sequence: CSAKVGHATVTDTQYF.

V is TRBV10-3 and J is TRBJ2-2; 14 positions match TRBD2. CDR3 size: 20 residues. Looked up from germline, CDR1 is ENHRY and CDR2 is SYGVKD. V lost 6 bases and J lost 0; bases outside the gene matches: 12. In DNA form, the CDR3 reads TGTGCCATCAGGGGCGTGCCGGGACTAGCGGGGGCCACGAACACCGGGGAGCTGTTTTTT. Its translation is CAIRGVPGLAGATNTGELFF.

The V call is TRBV6-2 or TRBV6-3, the J call TRBJ2-4, with unresolved D. Germline values: CDR1 MNHEY, CDR2 SVGEGT. CDR3 length: 14 residues. V shed 6 bases and J shed 3 bases, with 12 bases lying between them. The DNA for the CDR3 is TGTGCCAGCAGCCCGCTAGATGGCAAAAACATTCAGTACTTC. This translates into CASSPLDGKNIQYF.

This sequence joins TRBV20-1 and TRBJ2-3; the match to TRBD1 covers 7 bases. This CDR3 contains 15 residues. In germline, CDR1 is DFQATT, CDR2 SNEGSKA (reference sequence). The ends lost 0 bases at V and 2 bases at J; junction bases unmatched: 5. The CDR3 DNA is TGCAGTGCTAGAGATCTGGGACAGATCACAGATACGCAGTATTTT. This gives the protein CSARDLGQITDTQYF.

The sample holds a few counts of this clonotype. This sequence joins TRBV12-3 or TRBV12-4 and TRBJ2-1, with D maybe TRBD2 (7 bases). CDR3 length: 16 amino acids. The germline V and J ends were trimmed by 6 bases and 3 bases, with 18 bases remaining between them. Here the CDR3 reads CASRGWGGGSYNEQFF. The CDR3 DNA reads TGTGCCAGCAGAGGCTGGGGGGGCGGGAGCTACAATGAGCAGTTCTTC.

The genes are TRBV5-1 and TRBJ1-1; TRBD1 is a possible D gene (5 bases). The length of the CDR3 is 15 residues. The germline CDR1 and CDR2 sequences are SGHRS and YFSETQ. The germline V and J ends were trimmed by 2 bases and 5 bases, with 16 bases remaining between them. Here the CDR3 reads CASSFLGGRRTEAFF. The CDR3 DNA sequence: TGCGCCAGCAGCTTCCTTGGGGGGAGGCGAACTGAAGCTTTCTTT. Variable domain in full (rest from reference TRBV5-1 and TRBJ1-1): KAGVTQTPRYLIKTRGQQVTLSCSPISGHRSVSWYQQTPGQGLQFLFEYFSETQRNKGNFPGRFSGRQFSNSRSEMNVSTLELGDSALYLCASSFLGGRRTEAFFGQGTRLTVV.

This clonotype has more than one count but fewer than ten. This chain connects TRBV5-8 to TRBJ2-1; D remains ambiguous. Deletions cut 3 bases from V and 9 bases from J, with 10 bases between. CDR1 and CDR2 (germline): SGHTS, YDEGEE. There are 12 residues in the CDR3. Written as DNA, the CDR3 is TGTGCCAGCAGCTCCTCGTGGAGTGAGCAGTTCTTC. It encodes CASSSSWSEQFF.

The sample holds many counts of this clonotype. The rearrangement links TRBV12-3 or TRBV12-4 to TRBJ1-2; 10 nucleotides agree with TRBD1. The CDR3 has 14 amino acids. J lost 7 bases, V lost 6 bases, and 8 bases had no gene match. CDR3 region: CASSRRQGARGYTF. The DNA for the CDR3 is TGTGCCAGCAGCCGACGACAGGGGGCGCGTGGCTACACCTTC.

The gene calls are TRBV4-3 and TRBJ2-7, with 10 bases fitting TRBD1. CDR1 is LGHNA, CDR2 YSLEER, per germline. Trimming at V came to 1 base and at J to 1 base, leaving 1 base not matched to a gene. The CDR3 totals 15 residues. The CDR3 DNA reads as TGCGCCAGCAGCCAAGGGACAGGGGGTTCCTACGAGCAGTACTTC. As protein: CASSQGTGGSYEQYF.

This clonotype was seen at least ten times. The chain has TRBV11-2 and TRBJ2-5; a weak D match, TRBD2 (7 bases). The CDR3 is made up of 13 amino acids. Trimming left V 6 bases short and J 3 bases short, with 11 bases between. Per germline, CDR1 SGHAT and CDR2 FQNNGV. CDR3 nucleotide sequence: TGTGCCAGCAGTAGGGGGGGTGAAGAGACCCAGTACTTC. It codes for CASSRGGEETQYF. Complete variable domain (other parts from reference TRBV11-2 and TRBJ2-5): EAGVAQSPRYKIIEKRQSVAFWCNPISGHATLYWYQQILGQGPKLLIQFQNNGVVDDSQLPKDRFSAERLKGVDSTLKIQPAKLEDSAVYLCASSRGGEETQYFGPGTRLLVL.

This clonotype turned up a few times. This sequence joins TRBV12-3 or TRBV12-4 and TRBJ2-7; tentative D call: TRBD2 (5 bases). V was shortened by 2 bases and J by 4 bases, with 15 bases between the two germline ends. This CDR3 has 15 residues. CDR3 protein: CASSLMTGLTYEQYF. The DNA of the CDR3 is TGTGCCAGCAGTTTAATGACGGGGTTGACTTACGAGCAGTACTTC.

This sequence joins TRBV12-3 or TRBV12-4 and TRBJ2-7; a weak D match, TRBD1 (5 bases). This CDR3 spans 15 amino acids. Deletions cut 5 bases from V and 3 bases from J, with 17 bases between. The CDR3 sequence is CASSPTTGRYYEQYF. The CDR3 bases are TGTGCCAGCAGTCCCACAACAGGACGTTACTACGAGCAGTACTTC.

This clonotype was counted a few times. V is TRBV5-1 and J is TRBJ2-3; D remains ambiguous. The CDR3 sequence is 15 residues long. V lost 0 bases to trimming and J lost 5 bases, with 13 bases between them. Germline CDR1 and CDR2: SGHRS and YFSETQ. CDR3 loop: CASSLATARGDTQYF. DNA for the CDR3: TGCGCCAGCAGCTTGGCGACGGCTCGAGGAGATACGCAGTATTTT.

This clonotype has more than one count but fewer than ten. The J gene is TRBJ1-1, the V gene TRBV4-2; 8 nucleotides line up with TRBD1. Germline assignment: CDR1 LGHNA and CDR2 YNFKEQ. This CDR3 spans 16 amino acids. V shed 1 base, J shed 0 bases, and the junction held 4 bases outside the gene matches. The CDR3 region has the DNA TGTGCCAGCAGCCAAGCAGGGGGCCGGATGAACACTGAAGCTTTCTTT. Translating it yields CASSQAGGRMNTEAFF.